Listed below are T cell receptor beta chains from one sample, sequenced in a study of blood T cell repertoires in COVID-19. TCRdb keeps only in-frame clones here, not all; method: immunoSEQ multiplex PCR. Here the sample spans fewer than 250,000 clones, around four fifths being singletons. The sequencing input was peripheral blood. All receptors derive from a man aged 60 to 69 with COVID-19, enrolled during active disease. Both conserved end residues are part of each CDR3. D genes are given only for firm matches. Only some rows state a clone size, as once, few, many or a class for expanded clones.

v_call	d_call	j_call	clone_size	cdr3_nt	cdr3_aa
TRBV7-2	TRBD1	TRBJ1-2	-	TGTGCCAGCAGCTCGGGACAGGGGGCGCAAGGTGGCTACACCTTC	CASSSGQGAQGGYTF
TRBV18	TRBD1	TRBJ1-6	-	TGTGCCAGCTCAAGGTCGACAGGGGATAATTCACCCCTCCACTTT	CASSRSTGDNSPLHF
TRBV7-9	-	TRBJ1-5	-	TGTGCCAGCAGCTTAGCAAGCGAAAATCAGCCCCAGCATTTT	CASSLASENQPQHF
TRBV11-2	-	TRBJ1-3	-	TGTGCCAGCAGCTTAGGTACCGGGACACAAGGAAACACCATATATTTT	CASSLGTGTQGNTIYF
TRBV25-1	-	TRBJ2-2	-	TGTGCCAGCAGCGATGGGACTGATGTCGGGGAGCTGTTTTTT	CASSDGTDVGELFF
TRBV30	TRBD2	TRBJ2-7	-	TGTGCCTGGTCGGGACTAGCGGGAGCCGAGCAGTACTTC	CAWSGLAGAEQYF
TRBV5-5	TRBD1	TRBJ1-1	once	TGTGCCAGCAGCTGGGACAGGGTCACTGAAGCTTTCTTT	CASSWDRVTEAFF
TRBV30	-	TRBJ1-5	-	TGTGCCTGGAGTGGTACAAAACAGCCCCAGCATTTT	CAWSGTKQPQHF
TRBV14	-	TRBJ2-5	-	TGTGCCAGCAGCCAAATAGCGAGAGGGGAGACCCAGTACTTC	CASSQIARGETQYF
TRBV19	-	TRBJ1-2	-	TGTGCCAGTAGTATTTTTGGCGGCTACACCTTC	CASSIFGGYTF
TRBV5-4	TRBD2	TRBJ2-1	-	TGTGCCAGCAGCCAGAGCGGGAGGGCCTCCTCGGCTGAGCAGTTCTTC	CASSQSGRASSAEQFF
TRBV7-2	TRBD1	TRBJ1-6	once	TGTGCCAGCAGTCGCCGGGACAGGGTTAATTCACCCCTCCACTTT	CASSRRDRVNSPLHF
TRBV11-2	TRBD1	TRBJ1-1	-	TGTGCCAGCATCCCGCCGTGGGACAGGGGGATGAACACTGAAGCTTTCTTT	CASIPPWDRGMNTEAFF
TRBV9	TRBD1	TRBJ2-4	-	TGTGCCAGCAGCGTTCAGGGGGCGGCCAAAAACATTCAGTACTTC	CASSVQGAAKNIQYF
TRBV6-6	-	TRBJ2-7	once	TGTGCCAGCAGTTACCTCGCGAAGGGGTTCAACGAGCAGTACTTC	CASSYLAKGFNEQYF
TRBV18	TRBD1	TRBJ1-4	-	TGTGCCAGCTCACCAAGGACAGGTGCAACTAATGAAAAACTGTTTTTT	CASSPRTGATNEKLFF
TRBV30	-	TRBJ2-5	-	TGTGCCTGGAGTGACTCCGGTGAGACCCAGTACTTC	CAWSDSGETQYF
TRBV6-6	-	TRBJ1-6	-	TGTGCCAGCAGAAACACCATGATACTAGGTTCACCCCTCCACTTT	CASRNTMILGSPLHF
TRBV11-3	-	TRBJ1-1	-	TGTGCCAGCAGCTTGGGGGGGGTAACTGAAGCTTTCTTT	CASSLGGVTEAFF
TRBV5-1	-	TRBJ2-5	-	TGCGCCAGCAGCTTGGCCCTTAGCGAGAAAGAGACCCAGTACTTC	CASSLALSEKETQYF
TRBV28	-	TRBJ1-6	-	TGTGCCAGCAGAATCGGGAGGGCTGATTCACCCCTCCACTTT	CASRIGRADSPLHF
TRBV7-2	-	TRBJ1-4	-	TGTGCCAGCAGCTTATCAAGGGGAAAACTGTTTTTT	CASSLSRGKLFF
TRBV4-1	-	TRBJ1-4	-	TGCGCCAGCAGCCAAGGAAGGGGGACAATGAATGAAAAACTGTTTTTT	CASSQGRGTMNEKLFF
TRBV6-6	TRBD1	TRBJ2-3	-	TGTGCCAGCAATAAAGGTCAGGGGGTAGGAACAGATACGCAGTATTTT	CASNKGQGVGTDTQYF
TRBV11-3	-	TRBJ2-1	once	TGTGCCAGCAGCTTTGGTCGGGAGGAGCAGTTCTTC	CASSFGREEQFF
TRBV18	TRBD2	TRBJ2-5	-	TGTGCCAGCTCACCGGGACTAGCGGAGACCCAGTACTTC	CASSPGLAETQYF
TRBV7-8	-	TRBJ1-2	-	TGTGCCAGCAGCGCACAGGATTTCTACACCTTC	CASSAQDFYTF
TRBV4-3	-	TRBJ2-1	once	TGCGCCAGCAGCCAGGGCAGCCCCTACAATGAGCAGTTCTTC	CASSQGSPYNEQFF
TRBV14	TRBD2	TRBJ2-1	-	TGTGCCAGCAGACTAGCGGGAGGTGGGAATGAGCAGTTCTTC	CASRLAGGGNEQFF
TRBV3-1/TRBV3-2	TRBD1	TRBJ2-7	-	TGTGCCAGCAGCTATTCTTTCCGGGACAGGGGCGCCTACGAGCAGTACTTC	CASSYSFRDRGAYEQYF
TRBV29-1	TRBD1	TRBJ2-2	-	TGCAGCGCCAGACAGGGGGCCGGGGAGCTGTTTTTT	CSARQGAGELFF
TRBV3-1/TRBV3-2	TRBD1	TRBJ1-2	few	TGTGCCAGCAGCCAGACAGGGCAGAGTGGCTACACCTTC	CASSQTGQSGYTF
TRBV18	TRBD1	TRBJ1-2	-	TGTGCCAGCTCCCCGGGACAGCACTATGGCTACACCTTC	CASSPGQHYGYTF
TRBV11-3	-	TRBJ2-3	once	TGTGCCAGCAGCTTAGGCGGGACGCAAGATACGCAGTATTTT	CASSLGGTQDTQYF
TRBV14	-	TRBJ2-2	-	TGTGCCAGCAGCCCCAGGGCCGCGAACACCGGGGAGCTGTTTTTT	CASSPRAANTGELFF
TRBV3-1/TRBV3-2	TRBD2	TRBJ2-6	few	TGTGCCAGCAGCCGTTCGGGGGGAGGTGGGGCCAACGTCCTGACTTTC	CASSRSGGGGANVLTF
TRBV4-1	-	TRBJ1-4	-	TGCGCCAGCAGCCAAGATCAGGGAACAGGGGAAAAACTGTTTTTT	CASSQDQGTGEKLFF
TRBV6-5	TRBD1	TRBJ1-2	-	TGTGCCAGCAGTTACACGACTCCGGGACAGGGGAATGGCTACACCTTC	CASSYTTPGQGNGYTF
TRBV19	-	TRBJ1-5	-	TGTGCCAGTAATTGGGGGGTCGACCAGCCCCAGCATTTT	CASNWGVDQPQHF
TRBV3-1/TRBV3-2	-	TRBJ1-1	-	TGTGCCAGCAGTCGGGGACATTCCACTGAAGCTTTCTTT	CASSRGHSTEAFF
TRBV2	-	TRBJ1-1	-	TGTGCCACCGGGGTTTTTCTGGAGCCCAACACTGAAGCTTTCTTT	CATGVFLEPNTEAFF
TRBV6-1	-	TRBJ1-1	-	TGTGCCAGCAGTGAAGGGAGTGTTACTGAAGCTTTCTTT	CASSEGSVTEAFF
TRBV6-1	TRBD1	TRBJ1-1	few	TGTGCCAGCAGTGAACAGGGGGCGGACACTGAAGCTTTCTTT	CASSEQGADTEAFF
TRBV18	-	TRBJ1-3	-	TGTGCCAGCTCACCAACCCCCGGCGGAACCATTGGAAACACCATATATTTT	CASSPTPGGTIGNTIYF
TRBV4-2	-	TRBJ1-2	-	TGTGCCAGCAGCCAAGTCGGGGGGGGCGATGGCTACACCTTC	CASSQVGGGDGYTF
TRBV6-4	-	TRBJ1-2	-	TGTGCCAGCAGCCCTTGGGCGGGGCCCGCTAACTATGGCTACACCTTC	CASSPWAGPANYGYTF
TRBV6-2/TRBV6-3	-	TRBJ1-3	-	TGTGCCAGCAGTTACCACACAGGCCCCTCTGGAAACACCATATATTTT	CASSYHTGPSGNTIYF
TRBV5-1	TRBD1	TRBJ2-3	-	TGCGCCAGCAGCTTGTCAACAGGGGGCTACACAGATACGCAGTATTTT	CASSLSTGGYTDTQYF
TRBV30	-	TRBJ2-3	-	TGTGCCTGGAGTGCGGCAGATACGCAGTATTTT	CAWSAADTQYF
TRBV5-1	TRBD2	TRBJ2-7	-	TGCGCCAGCAGCTCGGGGGGTAGCGTGTCCTACGAGCAGTACTTC	CASSSGGSVSYEQYF
TRBV6-1	TRBD1	TRBJ2-7	once	TGTGCCAGCAGTGATGGTCAGGGGGCTTCCTACGAGCAGTACTTC	CASSDGQGASYEQYF
TRBV2	-	TRBJ2-2	few	TGTGCCAGCAGTGAGGCGGCAGTGAACACCGGGGAGCTGTTTTTT	CASSEAAVNTGELFF
TRBV5-1	-	TRBJ2-7	-	TGCGCCAGCAGCTTGGCGGGGGGCGCCGGCTACGAGCAGTACTTC	CASSLAGGAGYEQYF
TRBV5-4	-	TRBJ2-3	-	TGTGCCAGCAACTTTTTGAGGGAGGATACGCAGTATTTT	CASNFLREDTQYF
TRBV7-6	TRBD1	TRBJ2-2	-	TGTGCCAGCAGCTTTGGACAGGGGGCTAACACCGGGGAGCTGTTTTTT	CASSFGQGANTGELFF
TRBV5-4	-	TRBJ1-5	-	TGTGCCAGCAGCTTGGCAGGCGGCAATCAGCCCCAGCATTTT	CASSLAGGNQPQHF
TRBV18	-	TRBJ1-4	-	TGTGCCAGCTCACCCTTAGCCGGGGCTAATGAAAAACTGTTTTTT	CASSPLAGANEKLFF
TRBV19	TRBD2	TRBJ2-2	-	TGTGCCAGTAGGCCCGCGGGCGGGAGGACCGGGGAGCTGTTTTTT	CASRPAGGRTGELFF
TRBV5-4	-	TRBJ2-1	-	TGTGCCAGCAGCTTGGACCCAGGGGCGCAATACAATGAGCAGTTCTTC	CASSLDPGAQYNEQFF
TRBV5-1	TRBD1	TRBJ1-4	-	TGCGCCAGCAGCTCTATGGACAGGACTAATGAAAAACTGTTTTTT	CASSSMDRTNEKLFF